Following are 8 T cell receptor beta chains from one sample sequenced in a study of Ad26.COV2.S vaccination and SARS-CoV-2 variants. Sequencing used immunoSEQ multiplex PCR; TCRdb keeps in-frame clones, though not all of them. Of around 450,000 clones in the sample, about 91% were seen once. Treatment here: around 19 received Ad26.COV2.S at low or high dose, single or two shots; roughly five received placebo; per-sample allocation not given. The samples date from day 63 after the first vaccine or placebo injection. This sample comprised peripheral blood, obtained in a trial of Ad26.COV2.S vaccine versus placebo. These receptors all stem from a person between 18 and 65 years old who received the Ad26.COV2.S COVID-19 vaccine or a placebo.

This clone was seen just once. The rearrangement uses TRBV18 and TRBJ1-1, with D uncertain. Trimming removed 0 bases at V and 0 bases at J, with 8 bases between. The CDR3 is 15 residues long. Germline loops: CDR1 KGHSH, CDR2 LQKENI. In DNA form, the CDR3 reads TGTGCCAGCTCACCACCGCAGGCTATGAACACTGAAGCTTTCTTT. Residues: CASSPPQAMNTEAFF.

The DNA of the CDR3 is TGTGCCAGCAGCTTAGCCCCACATAACTATGGCTACACCTTC. This encodes CASSLAPHNYGYTF. The genes are TRBV7-9 and TRBJ1-2; no clear D gene. The V end was cut by 0 bases, the J end by 1 base, with 6 bases between. The CDR3 contains 14 residues. The germline gives CDR1 SEHNR, CDR2 FQNEAQ (reference sequence).

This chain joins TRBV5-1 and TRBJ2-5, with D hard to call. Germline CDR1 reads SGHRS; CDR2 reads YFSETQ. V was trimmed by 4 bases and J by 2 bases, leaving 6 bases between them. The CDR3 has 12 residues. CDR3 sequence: CASSIVQETQYF. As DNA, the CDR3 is TGCGCCAGCAGCATAGTACAAGAGACCCAGTACTTC.

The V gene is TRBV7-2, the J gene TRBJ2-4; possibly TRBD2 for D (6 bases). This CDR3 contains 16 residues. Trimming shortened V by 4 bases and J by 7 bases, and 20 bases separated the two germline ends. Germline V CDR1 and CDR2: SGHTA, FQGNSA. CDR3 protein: CASSSSLPGAGNIQYF. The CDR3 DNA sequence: TGTGCCAGCAGCTCCTCCCTCCCGGGCGCGGGGAACATTCAGTACTTC.

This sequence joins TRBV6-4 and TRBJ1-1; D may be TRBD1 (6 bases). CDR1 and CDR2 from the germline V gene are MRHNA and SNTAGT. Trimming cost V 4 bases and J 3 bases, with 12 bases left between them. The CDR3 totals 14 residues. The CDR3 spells CASSVGHGDTEAFF. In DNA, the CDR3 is TGTGCCAGCAGTGTGGGACACGGAGACACTGAAGCTTTCTTT.

The CDR3: CSARQGRGDTQYF. Here the CDR3 DNA reads TGCAGCGCCCGGCAGGGTAGGGGAGATACGCAGTATTTT. The rearrangement joins TRBV29-1 to TRBJ2-3; D may be TRBD1 (5 bases). Trimming took 7 bases from V and 5 from J, leaving 16 bases between them. Germline V gene sequence: CDR1 SQVTM, CDR2 ANQGSEA. CDR3 length: 13 residues.

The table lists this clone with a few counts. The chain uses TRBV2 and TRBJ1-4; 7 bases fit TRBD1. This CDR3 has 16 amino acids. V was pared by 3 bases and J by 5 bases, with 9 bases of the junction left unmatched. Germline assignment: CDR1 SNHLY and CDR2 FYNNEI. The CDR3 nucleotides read TGTGCCAGCAGTGATGGGGCGGCAGGGGGGAATGAAAAACTGTTTTTT. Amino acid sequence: CASSDGAAGGNEKLFF.

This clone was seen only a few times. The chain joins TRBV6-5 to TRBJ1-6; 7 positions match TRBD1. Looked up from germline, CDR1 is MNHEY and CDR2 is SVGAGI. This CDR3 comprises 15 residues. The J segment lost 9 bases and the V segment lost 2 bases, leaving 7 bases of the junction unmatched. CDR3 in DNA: TGTGCCAGCAGTTACGACGTCAGGGGGAGTTCACCCCTCCACTTT. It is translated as CASSYDVRGSSPLHF.